The 9 T cell receptor beta chains reported below all come from one sample, sequenced in a study of cytomegalovirus exposure and HLA in healthy donors. Researchers ran the PCR with 60 Vbeta and 13 Jbeta primers. Only in-frame clones appear in the TCRdb table, and some are missing; sequencing was by immunoSEQ multiplex PCR. The table lists about 62,000 clones, 70% to 90% of them singletons. Sequenced material: PBMCs. Source of these receptors: a man between 18 and 29 years old in good health and CMV-seronegative.

The chain links TRBV5-1 to TRBJ2-7, with 7 positions matching TRBD1. J was trimmed by 4 bases and V by 3 bases; bases with no gene match: 7. The CDR3 runs to 14 residues. Germline CDR1 SGHRS, CDR2 YFSETQ. This CDR3 reads CASSWSDRVYEQYF. CDR3 bases: TGCGCCAGCAGCTGGAGCGACAGGGTTTACGAGCAGTACTTC.

The chain uses TRBV5-6 and TRBJ2-5, with TRBD2 identical over 10 bases. The length of the CDR3 is 16 residues. V shed 5 bases, J shed 1 base, and the junction held 8 bases outside the gene matches. In germline, CDR1 is SGHDT, CDR2 YYEEEE. CDR3 loop: CASSRGLAGAQETQYF. In DNA form, the CDR3 reads TGTGCCAGCAGTCGTGGCCTAGCGGGGGCCCAAGAGACCCAGTACTTC.

This chain joins TRBV6-4 and TRBJ2-3; 9 bases line up with TRBD2. Germline assignment: CDR1 MRHNA and CDR2 SNTAGT. The V and J ends lost 2 bases and 2 bases, in that order; junction bases with no gene match: 2. The CDR3 length is 15 residues. The CDR3 region has the DNA TGTGCCAGCAGTGACGGCGGGGGGGCCACAGATACGCAGTATTTT. Translated: CASSDGGGATDTQYF.

As DNA, the CDR3 is TGTGCCAGCAGTTACCTCCGGGGATCAGAGACCCAGTACTTC. It is translated as CASSYLRGSETQYF. The rearrangement uses TRBV6-5 and TRBJ2-5; D perhaps matches TRBD2 (5 bases). This CDR3 is 14 amino acids long. Looked up from germline, CDR1 is MNHEY and CDR2 is SVGAGI. Deletions cut 2 bases from V and 4 bases from J, with 11 bases between.

V usage is TRBV29-1 and J usage is TRBJ1-4; 7 bases map to TRBD1. V was pared by 7 bases and J by 0 bases, with 2 bases of the junction left unmatched. CDR1 and CDR2 from the germline V gene are SQVTM and ANQGSEA. The CDR3 consists of 13 residues. CDR3 nucleotides: TGCAGCGCTCAGGGGGCAACTAATGAAAAACTGTTTTTT. Translation: CSAQGATNEKLFF.

The CDR3 reads CASSYSLNTGELFF. In DNA form, the CDR3 reads TGTGCCAGCAGTTACTCTCTGAACACCGGGGAGCTGTTTTTT. The V call is TRBV6-5, the J call TRBJ2-2; no clear D. The germline V and J ends were trimmed by 0 bases and 1 base, with 3 bases remaining between them. Looked up from germline, CDR1 is MNHEY and CDR2 is SVGAGI. The CDR3 is 14 amino acids.

The chain uses TRBV28 and TRBJ2-3, with 8 bases lining up with TRBD1. J was trimmed by 4 bases and V by 7 bases; bases with no gene match: 10. This CDR3 is built from 15 residues. From germline, CDR1 is MDHEN and CDR2 SYDVKM. The CDR3 bases are TGTGCCAGCACTTCCTCCGGGACAGGCGCAGATACGCAGTATTTT. Translating gives CASTSSGTGADTQYF. Together with reference TRBV28 and TRBJ2-3, the CDR3 gives the full variable domain: DVKVTQSSRYLVKRTGEKVFLECVQDMDHENMFWYRQDPGLGLRLIYFSYDVKMKEKGDIPEGYSVSREKKERFSLILESASTNQTSMYLCASTSSGTGADTQYFGPGTRLTVL.

The chain recombines TRBV9 with TRBJ2-3, with a weak D call TRBD2 (6 bases). Germline V gene sequence: CDR1 SGDLS, CDR2 YYNGEE. V dropped 3 bases and J dropped 5 bases, with 7 bases sitting between them. The CDR3 is 12 residues long. The chain's CDR3 is CASSDGRDTQYF. The CDR3, as DNA: TGTGCCAGCAGCGACGGGAGAGATACGCAGTATTTT.

The chain employs TRBV6-5 and TRBJ2-5; D not certain. The CDR3 consists of 13 residues. Germline CDR1 reads MNHEY; CDR2 reads SVGAGI. The V end was cut by 2 bases, the J end by 5 bases, with 9 bases between. Here the CDR3 reads CASSYLPKETQYF. In nucleotides, the CDR3 is TGTGCCAGCAGTTACCTACCGAAGGAGACCCAGTACTTC.